The next 17 T cell receptor beta chains were all read from a single sample in a study of T cells in tumors after PD-1 blockade. Repertoires were generated with immunoSEQ multiplex PCR, while TCRdb's copy carries only in-frame clones and drops some. The table records 45,000 to 60,000 clones, roughly 80% of them present only once. Specimen: PBMCs, collected before anti-PD-1 therapy. The receptors originated from a human donor with advanced basal cell or squamous cell carcinoma (not recorded which).

The genes are TRBV25-1 and TRBJ1-3; D is ambiguous. This CDR3 region has 11 residues. With 9 bases removed from V and 7 bases from J, the gap between germline ends came to 10 bases. Germline CDR1 reads MGHDK; CDR2 reads SYGVNS. CDR3 coding DNA: TGTGCCAGTACGGCTGACAACACCATATATTTT. Translating it yields CASTADNTIYF.

The CDR3 sequence is CASSLPGQTNTEAFF. The CDR3 DNA reads TGTGCCAGCAGTTTACCGGGACAGACGAACACTGAAGCTTTCTTT. The J gene is TRBJ1-1, the V gene TRBV28; TRBD1 matches 7 bases. The CDR3 is made up of 15 amino acids. Germline V lookup: CDR1 MDHEN, CDR2 SYDVKM. V shed 2 bases and J 1 base; nucleotides not matched to a gene: 4. Using reference TRBV28 and TRBJ1-1 for the parts outside the CDR3, the full variable domain is DVKVTQSSRYLVKRTGEKVFLECVQDMDHENMFWYRQDPGLGLRLIYFSYDVKMKEKGDIPEGYSVSREKKERFSLILESASTNQTSMYLCASSLPGQTNTEAFFGQGTRLTVV.

The V gene is TRBV5-1, the J gene TRBJ1-2, with 7 nucleotides matching TRBD1. The CDR3 sequence is 14 residues long. The germline V gene encodes CDR1 SGHRS and CDR2 YFSETQ. V lost 0 bases, J lost 8 bases, and 7 bases stayed unmatched. CDR3 loop: CASSLERQGVGYTF. The CDR3 DNA follows: TGCGCCAGCAGCTTGGAACGTCAGGGGGTCGGCTACACCTTC.

The chain combines TRBV9 with TRBJ2-3, with D perhaps matching TRBD2 (5 bases). The CDR3 contains 14 residues. Trimming removed 7 bases from V and 0 bases from J, with 12 bases in between. Germline V CDR1 and CDR2: SGDLS, YYNGEE. The CDR3 spells CASGGGASTDTQYF. CDR3 bases: TGTGCCAGCGGAGGCGGAGCTAGCACAGATACGCAGTATTTT.

The chain employs TRBV3-1 (or the pseudogene TRBV3-2) and TRBJ2-3; D is undetermined. The CDR3 loop spans 15 amino acids. Germline V CDR1 and CDR2: LGHDT, YNNKEL (reference sequence). V was pared by 1 base and J by 4 bases, with 12 bases between. CDR3 sequence reads: CASSQVYLRADTQYF. CDR3 nucleotides: TGTGCCAGCAGCCAAGTCTACCTCCGGGCAGATACGCAGTATTTT.

The V call is TRBV20-1, the J call TRBJ2-1; no definite D call. Trimming removed 3 bases from V and 4 bases from J, with 4 bases in between. This CDR3 is 11 amino acids long. The germline V gene has CDR1 DFQATT and CDR2 SNEGSKA (reference sequence). CDR3 DNA: TGCAGTGCTAGTGATTACAATGAGCAGTTCTTC. Its translation is CSASDYNEQFF.

The rearrangement joins TRBV6-5 to TRBJ2-7; TRBD1 aligns across 10 bases. The CDR3 spans 15 residues. The germline V gene has CDR1 MNHEY and CDR2 SVGAGI. V was pared by 6 bases and J by 2 bases, with 7 bases of the junction left unmatched. The CDR3 loop reads CASSLRQGAPYEQYF. CDR3 bases: TGTGCCAGCAGCCTTAGACAGGGGGCTCCCTACGAGCAGTACTTC.

This clone came up a few times. This chain uses TRBV7-8 with TRBJ2-5, with D tentatively TRBD2 (6 bases). Germline CDR1 and CDR2: SGHVS and FQNEAQ. The CDR3 is 16 residues long. Between the trimmed V and J ends, which lost 1 base and 5 bases, there was a span of 17 bases. Here the CDR3 reads CASSLGRGRPTETQYF. The CDR3 DNA is TGTGCCAGCAGCTTAGGGCGGGGACGGCCCACGGAGACCCAGTACTTC.

This clone turned up a few times. CDR3 sequence (DNA): TGTGCCAGCAGTTCTTCAGGGGCAGGAGATACGCAGTATTTT. It codes for CASSSSGAGDTQYF. The V call is TRBV28, the J call TRBJ2-3; D perhaps matches TRBD1 (6 bases). V was clipped by 4 bases and J by 5 bases, with 13 bases between them. CDR3 length: 14 amino acids. CDR1 is MDHEN, CDR2 SYDVKM, per germline.

This clone was observed once. The chain uses TRBV5-1 and TRBJ2-5, with D perhaps being TRBD1 or TRBD2 (5 bases each). In germline, CDR1 is SGHRS, CDR2 YFSETQ. V lost 4 bases and J 2 bases, leaving 12 bases between the germline ends. This CDR3 contains 14 residues. CDR3 sequence reads: CASSRGVAQETQYF. CDR3 DNA sequence: TGCGCCAGCAGCAGAGGGGTCGCTCAAGAGACCCAGTACTTC.

The chain employs TRBV4-2 and TRBJ2-2, with 10 bases matching TRBD2. Trimming at V came to 3 bases and at J to 2 bases, leaving 3 bases not matched to a gene. The CDR3 is made up of 16 amino acids. Per germline, CDR1 LGHNA and CDR2 YNFKEQ. CDR3 amino acids: CASSQIAGGNTGELFF. The CDR3 region has the DNA TGTGCCAGCAGCCAGATAGCGGGGGGAAACACCGGGGAGCTGTTTTTT.

As concerns this clone: At one of its ends the junction is not consistent with the germline gene, which may arise from a read error. The chain is built from TRBV19 and TRBJ2-2; D perhaps matches TRBD2 (6 bases). The length of the CDR3 is 16 residues. The germline V gene has CDR1 LNHDA and CDR2 SQIVND (reference sequence). This CDR3 reads CTSSSGGTLNTGELFF. DNA of the CDR3: TGTACCAGTAGTAGCGGTGGAACACTGAACACCGGGGAGCTGTTTTTT.

The chain recombines TRBV5-6 with TRBJ1-1, with D possibly matching TRBD1 (5 bases). This CDR3 region has 14 residues. V gave up 4 bases and J gave up 4 bases, with 14 bases separating them. The germline V gene encodes CDR1 SGHDT and CDR2 YYEEEE. CDR3 amino acids: CASSAGGVGTEAFF. In DNA, the CDR3 is TGTGCCAGCAGCGCCGGAGGGGTCGGCACTGAAGCTTTCTTT. The variable domain in full, with the rest retrieved from reference TRBV5-6 and TRBJ1-1, is DAGVTQSPTHLIKTRGQQVTLRCSPKSGHDTVSWYQQALGQGPQFIFQYYEEEERQRGNFPDRFSGHQFPNYSSELNVNALLLGDSALYLCASSAGGVGTEAFFGQGTRLTVV.

The chain couples TRBV6-6 to TRBJ2-1; possibly TRBD2 for D (6 bases). The CDR3 has 14 residues. Germline V gene data show CDR1 as MNHNY and CDR2 as SVGAGI (reference sequence). Between the trimmed V and J ends, which lost 4 bases and 8 bases, there was a span of 15 bases. CDR3 region: CASSSAGRGDEQFF. The CDR3 nucleotides read TGTGCCAGCAGTTCCGCGGGACGAGGCGATGAGCAGTTCTTC.

V gene TRBV24-1 combines with J gene TRBJ2-2; the D gene is possibly TRBD2 (5 bases). Germline CDR1 and CDR2: KGHDR and SFDVKD. The CDR3 has 16 residues. V lost 6 bases, J lost 0 bases, and 13 bases lay in between. The CDR3 here is CATSSTEAANTGELFF. CDR3 coding DNA: TGTGCCACCAGTTCGACGGAGGCCGCGAACACCGGGGAGCTGTTTTTT.

V and J are TRBV2 and TRBJ2-2, with no clear D. CDR1 and CDR2 from the germline V gene are SNHLY and FYNNEI. The CDR3 is made up of 14 amino acids. Trimming left V 0 bases short and J 7 bases short, with 9 bases between. The CDR3 sequence: CASSEALRVGELFF. Here the CDR3 DNA reads TGTGCCAGCAGTGAAGCGCTAAGGGTCGGGGAGCTGTTTTTT.

The chain joins TRBV5-4 to TRBJ1-2, with 8 bases fitting TRBD1. The CDR3 contains 14 residues. Germline lookup yields CDR1 SGHNT and CDR2 YYREEE (reference sequence). The V and J ends lost 2 bases and 8 bases, in that order; junction bases with no gene match: 8. CDR3 nucleotides: TGTGCCAGCAGCTTTAGGGACAGGTTTGGGGGCTACACCTTC. Its protein product is CASSFRDRFGGYTF.